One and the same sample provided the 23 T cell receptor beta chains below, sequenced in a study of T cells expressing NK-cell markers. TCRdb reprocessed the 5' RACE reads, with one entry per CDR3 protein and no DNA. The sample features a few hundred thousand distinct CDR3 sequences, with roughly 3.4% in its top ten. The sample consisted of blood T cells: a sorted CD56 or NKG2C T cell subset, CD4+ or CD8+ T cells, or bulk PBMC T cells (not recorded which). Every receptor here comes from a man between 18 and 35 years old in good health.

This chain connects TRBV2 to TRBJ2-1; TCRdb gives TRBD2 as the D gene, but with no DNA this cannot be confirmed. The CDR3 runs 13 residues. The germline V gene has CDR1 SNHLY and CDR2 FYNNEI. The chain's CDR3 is CASSELARYEQFF.

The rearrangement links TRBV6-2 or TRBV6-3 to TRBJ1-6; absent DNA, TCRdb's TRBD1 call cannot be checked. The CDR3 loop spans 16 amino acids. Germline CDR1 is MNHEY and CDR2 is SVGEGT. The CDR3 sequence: CASSFVAGQYNSPLHF.

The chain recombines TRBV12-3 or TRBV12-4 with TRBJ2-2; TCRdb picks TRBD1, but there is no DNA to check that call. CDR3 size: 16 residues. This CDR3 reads CASLAGTGGNTGELFF.

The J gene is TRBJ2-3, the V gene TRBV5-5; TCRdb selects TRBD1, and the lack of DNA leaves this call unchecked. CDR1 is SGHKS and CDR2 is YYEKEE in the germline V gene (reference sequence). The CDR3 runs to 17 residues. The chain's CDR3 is CASSLVGQGGFSDTQYF.

The CDR3 is CSARALRLHTNEKLFF. This chain uses TRBV20-1 with TRBJ1-4. The germline CDR1 and CDR2 sequences are DFQATT and SNEGSKA (reference sequence). This CDR3 spans 16 amino acids.

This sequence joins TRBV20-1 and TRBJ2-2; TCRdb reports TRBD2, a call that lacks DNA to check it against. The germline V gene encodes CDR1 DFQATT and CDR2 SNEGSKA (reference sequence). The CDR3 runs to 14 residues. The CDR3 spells CSAAGTLNTGELFF.

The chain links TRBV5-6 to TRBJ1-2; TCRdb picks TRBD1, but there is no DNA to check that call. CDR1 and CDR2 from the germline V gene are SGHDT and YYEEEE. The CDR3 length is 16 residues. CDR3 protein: CASFETGGPLGGGYTF. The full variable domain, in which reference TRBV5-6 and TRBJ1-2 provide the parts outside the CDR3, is DAGVTQSPTHLIKTRGQQVTLRCSPKSGHDTVSWYQQALGQGPQFIFQYYEEEERQRGNFPDRFSGHQFPNYSSELNVNALLLGDSALYLCASFETGGPLGGGYTFGSGTRLTVV.

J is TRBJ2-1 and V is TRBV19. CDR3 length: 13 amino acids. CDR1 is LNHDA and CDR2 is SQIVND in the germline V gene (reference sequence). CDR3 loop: CASSIDGVYEQFF.

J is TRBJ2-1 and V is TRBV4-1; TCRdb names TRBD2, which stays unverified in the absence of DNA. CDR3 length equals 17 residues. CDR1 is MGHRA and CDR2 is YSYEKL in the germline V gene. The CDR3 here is CASSQEPGLAGYNEQFF.

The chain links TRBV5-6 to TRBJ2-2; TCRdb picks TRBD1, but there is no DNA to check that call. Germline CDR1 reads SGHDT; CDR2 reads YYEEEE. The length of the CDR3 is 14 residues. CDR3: CASCPGTDTGELFF. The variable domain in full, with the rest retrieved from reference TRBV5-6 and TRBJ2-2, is DAGVTQSPTHLIKTRGQQVTLRCSPKSGHDTVSWYQQALGQGPQFIFQYYEEEERQRGNFPDRFSGHQFPNYSSELNVNALLLGDSALYLCASCPGTDTGELFFGEGSRLTVL.

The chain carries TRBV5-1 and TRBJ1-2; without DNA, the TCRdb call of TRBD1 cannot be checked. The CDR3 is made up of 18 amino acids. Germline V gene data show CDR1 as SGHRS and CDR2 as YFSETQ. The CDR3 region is CASSLFLTGGLHNYGYTF.

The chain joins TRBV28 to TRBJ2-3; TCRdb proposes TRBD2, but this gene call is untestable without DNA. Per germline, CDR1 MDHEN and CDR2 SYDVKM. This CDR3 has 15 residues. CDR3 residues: CASSLYLAGVDTQYF. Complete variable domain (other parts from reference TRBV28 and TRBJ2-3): DVKVTQSSRYLVKRTGEKVFLECVQDMDHENMFWYRQDPGLGLRLIYFSYDVKMKEKGDIPEGYSVSREKKERFSLILESASTNQTSMYLCASSLYLAGVDTQYFGPGTRLTVL.

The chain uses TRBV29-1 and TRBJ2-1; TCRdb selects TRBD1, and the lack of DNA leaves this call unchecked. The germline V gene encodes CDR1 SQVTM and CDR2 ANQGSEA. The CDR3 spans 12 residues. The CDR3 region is CSGRGYYNEQFF.

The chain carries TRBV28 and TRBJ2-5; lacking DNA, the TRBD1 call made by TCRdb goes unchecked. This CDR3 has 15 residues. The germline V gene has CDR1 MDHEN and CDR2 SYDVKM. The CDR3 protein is CASSLLRQGEKTQYF. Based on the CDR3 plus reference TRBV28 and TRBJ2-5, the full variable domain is DVKVTQSSRYLVKRTGEKVFLECVQDMDHENMFWYRQDPGLGLRLIYFSYDVKMKEKGDIPEGYSVSREKKERFSLILESASTNQTSMYLCASSLLRQGEKTQYFGPGTRLLVL.

The CDR3 sequence: CASSPDRPTQYF. The chain employs TRBV5-5 and TRBJ2-3; the D gene TCRdb calls, TRBD1, cannot be checked with no DNA. In germline, CDR1 is SGHKS, CDR2 YYEKEE (reference sequence). The CDR3 is 12 residues long. Complete variable domain (other parts from reference TRBV5-5 and TRBJ2-3): DAGVTQSPTHLIKTRGQQVTLRCSPISGHKSVSWYQQVLGQGPQFIFQYYEKEERGRGNFPDRFSARQFPNYSSELNVNALLLGDSALYLCASSPDRPTQYFGPGTRLTVL.

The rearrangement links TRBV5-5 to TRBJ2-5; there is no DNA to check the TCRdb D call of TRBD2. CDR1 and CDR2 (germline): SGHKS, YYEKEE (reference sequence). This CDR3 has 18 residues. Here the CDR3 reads CASSSGPKTSGSLETQYF.

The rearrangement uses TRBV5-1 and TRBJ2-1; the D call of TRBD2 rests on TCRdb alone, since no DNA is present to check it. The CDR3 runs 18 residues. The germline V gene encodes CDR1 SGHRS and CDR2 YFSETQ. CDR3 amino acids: CASSLAGLAGGSYNEQFF.

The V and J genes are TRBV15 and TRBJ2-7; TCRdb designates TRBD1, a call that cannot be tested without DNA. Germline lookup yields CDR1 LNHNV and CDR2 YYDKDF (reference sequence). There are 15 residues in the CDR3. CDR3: CATSRNREKTYEQYF.

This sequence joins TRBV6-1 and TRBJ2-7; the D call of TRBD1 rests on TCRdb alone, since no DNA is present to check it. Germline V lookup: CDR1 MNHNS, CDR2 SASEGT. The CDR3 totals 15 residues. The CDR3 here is CASSPPGVRSYEQYF.

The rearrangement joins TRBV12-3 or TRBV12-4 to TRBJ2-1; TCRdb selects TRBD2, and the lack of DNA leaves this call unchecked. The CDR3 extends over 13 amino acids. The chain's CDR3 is CASSFLARNEQFF.

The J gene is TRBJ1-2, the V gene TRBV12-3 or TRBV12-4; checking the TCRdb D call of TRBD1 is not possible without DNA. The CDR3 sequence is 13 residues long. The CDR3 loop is CASSLLGAGGYTF.

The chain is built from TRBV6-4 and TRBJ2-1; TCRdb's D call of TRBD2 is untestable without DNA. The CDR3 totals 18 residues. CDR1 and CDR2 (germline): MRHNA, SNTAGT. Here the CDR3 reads CASSEGLAGANIYNEQFF.

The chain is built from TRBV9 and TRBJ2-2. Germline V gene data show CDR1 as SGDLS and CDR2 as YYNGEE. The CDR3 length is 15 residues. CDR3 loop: CASSVGALNTGELFF. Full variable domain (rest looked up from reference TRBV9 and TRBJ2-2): DSGVTQTPKHLITATGQRVTLRCSPRSGDLSVYWYQQSLDQGLQFLIQYYNGEERAKGNILERFSAQQFPDLHSELNLSSLELGDSALYFCASSVGALNTGELFFGEGSRLTVL.